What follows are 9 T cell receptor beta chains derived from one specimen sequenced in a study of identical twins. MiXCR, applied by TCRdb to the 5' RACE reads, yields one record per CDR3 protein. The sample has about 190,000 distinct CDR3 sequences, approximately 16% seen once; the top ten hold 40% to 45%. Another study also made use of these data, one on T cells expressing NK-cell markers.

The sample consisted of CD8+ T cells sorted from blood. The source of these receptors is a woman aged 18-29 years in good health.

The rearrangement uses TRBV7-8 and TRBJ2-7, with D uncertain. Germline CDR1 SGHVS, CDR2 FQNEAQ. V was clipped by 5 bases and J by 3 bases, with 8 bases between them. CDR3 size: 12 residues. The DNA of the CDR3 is TGTGCCAGCAGCCCCGCGGACTACGAGCAGTACTTC. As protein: CASSPADYEQYF. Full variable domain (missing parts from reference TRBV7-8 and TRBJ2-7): GAGVSQSPRYKVAKRGQDVALRCDPISGHVSLFWYQQALGQGPEFLTYFQNEAQLDKSGLPSDRFFAERPEGSVSTLKIQRTQQEDSAVYLCASSPADYEQYFGPGTRLTVT.

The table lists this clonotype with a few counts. CDR3 amino acids: CATSREVVGWETQYF. CDR3 bases: TGTGCCACCAGCAGAGAGGTAGTTGGCTGGGAGACCCAGTACTTC. This chain joins TRBV15 and TRBJ2-5; D is ambiguous. Germline V gives CDR1 LNHNV, CDR2 YYDKDF (reference sequence). Trimming shortened V by 0 bases and J by 5 bases, and 13 bases separated the two germline ends. This CDR3 contains 15 residues.

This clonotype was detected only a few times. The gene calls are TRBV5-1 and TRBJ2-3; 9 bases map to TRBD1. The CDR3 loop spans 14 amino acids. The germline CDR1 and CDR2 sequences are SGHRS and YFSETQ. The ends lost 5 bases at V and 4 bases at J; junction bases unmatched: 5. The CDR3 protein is CASRDRGAADTQYF. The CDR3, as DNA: TGCGCCAGCAGAGACAGGGGGGCGGCAGATACGCAGTATTTT. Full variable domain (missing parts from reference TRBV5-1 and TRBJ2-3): KAGVTQTPRYLIKTRGQQVTLSCSPISGHRSVSWYQQTPGQGLQFLFEYFSETQRNKGNFPGRFSGRQFSNSRSEMNVSTLELGDSALYLCASRDRGAADTQYFGPGTRLTVL.

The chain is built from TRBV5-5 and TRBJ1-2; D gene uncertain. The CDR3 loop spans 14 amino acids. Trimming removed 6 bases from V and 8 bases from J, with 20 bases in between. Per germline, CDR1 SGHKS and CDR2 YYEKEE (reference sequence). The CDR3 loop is CASNSLQGPPGYTF. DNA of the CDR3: TGTGCCAGCAACAGCTTGCAAGGCCCCCCGGGCTACACCTTC.

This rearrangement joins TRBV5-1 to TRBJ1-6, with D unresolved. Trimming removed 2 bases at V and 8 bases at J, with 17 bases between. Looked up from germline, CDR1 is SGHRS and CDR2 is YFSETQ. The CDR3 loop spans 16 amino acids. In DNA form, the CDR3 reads TGCGCCAGCAGCTTAGGCGGCCATCGCGAACATTCACCCCTCCACTTT. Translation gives CASSLGGHREHSPLHF.

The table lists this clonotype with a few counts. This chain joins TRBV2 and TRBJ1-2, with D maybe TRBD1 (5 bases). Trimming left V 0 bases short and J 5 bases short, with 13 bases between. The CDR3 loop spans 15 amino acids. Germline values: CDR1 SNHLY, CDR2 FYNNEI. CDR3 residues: CASSEAFAGMYGYTF. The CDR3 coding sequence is TGTGCCAGCAGTGAAGCGTTCGCAGGGATGTATGGCTACACCTTC.

This CDR3 reads CASSPLGTEQYF. The DNA of the CDR3 is TGTGCCAGCAGTCCCCTCGGGACTGAGCAGTACTTC. The chain carries TRBV12-3 or TRBV12-4 and TRBJ2-7; possibly TRBD2 for D (6 bases). The CDR3 spans 12 residues. The V and J ends lost 5 bases and 7 bases respectively, with 12 bases between them.

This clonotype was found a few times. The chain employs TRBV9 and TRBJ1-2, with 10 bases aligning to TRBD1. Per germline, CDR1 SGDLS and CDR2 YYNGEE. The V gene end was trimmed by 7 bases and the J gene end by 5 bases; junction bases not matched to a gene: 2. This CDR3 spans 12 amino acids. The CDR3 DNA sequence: TGTGCCAGCTGGGACAGGGGTTATGGCTACACCTTC. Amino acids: CASWDRGYGYTF.

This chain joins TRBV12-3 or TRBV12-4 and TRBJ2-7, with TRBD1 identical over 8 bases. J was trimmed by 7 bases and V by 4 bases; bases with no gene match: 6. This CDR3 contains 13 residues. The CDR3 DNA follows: TGTGCCAGCAGTTGGACAGGGTTGGGAGAGCAGTACTTC. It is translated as CASSWTGLGEQYF.